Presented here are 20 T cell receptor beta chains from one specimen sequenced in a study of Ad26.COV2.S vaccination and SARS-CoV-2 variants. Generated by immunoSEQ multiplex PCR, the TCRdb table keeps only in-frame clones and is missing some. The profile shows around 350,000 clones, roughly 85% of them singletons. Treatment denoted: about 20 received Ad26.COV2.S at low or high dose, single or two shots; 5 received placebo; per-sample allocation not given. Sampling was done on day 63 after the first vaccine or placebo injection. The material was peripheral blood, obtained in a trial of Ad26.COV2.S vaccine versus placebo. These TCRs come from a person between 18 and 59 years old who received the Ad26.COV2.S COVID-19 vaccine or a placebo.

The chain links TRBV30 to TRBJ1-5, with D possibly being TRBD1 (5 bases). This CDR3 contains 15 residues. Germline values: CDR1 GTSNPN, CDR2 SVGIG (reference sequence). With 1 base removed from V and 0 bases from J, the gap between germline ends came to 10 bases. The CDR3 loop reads CAWSDTGGSNQPQHF. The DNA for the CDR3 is TGTGCCTGGAGTGACACGGGGGGTAGCAATCAGCCCCAGCATTTT.

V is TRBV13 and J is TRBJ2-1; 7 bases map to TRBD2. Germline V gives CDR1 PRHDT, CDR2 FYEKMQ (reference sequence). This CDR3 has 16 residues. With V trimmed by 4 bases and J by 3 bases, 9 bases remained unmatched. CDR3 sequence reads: CASSSLLGGFYNEQFF. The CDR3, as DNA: TGTGCCAGCAGCTCTCTCTTGGGGGGGTTCTACAATGAGCAGTTCTTC.

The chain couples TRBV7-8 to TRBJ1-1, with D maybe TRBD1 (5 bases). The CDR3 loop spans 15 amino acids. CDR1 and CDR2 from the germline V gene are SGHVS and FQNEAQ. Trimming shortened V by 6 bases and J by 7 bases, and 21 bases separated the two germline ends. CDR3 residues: CASSLVRISGHEAFF. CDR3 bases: TGTGCCAGCAGTCTTGTTAGGATCTCGGGGCATGAAGCTTTCTTT.

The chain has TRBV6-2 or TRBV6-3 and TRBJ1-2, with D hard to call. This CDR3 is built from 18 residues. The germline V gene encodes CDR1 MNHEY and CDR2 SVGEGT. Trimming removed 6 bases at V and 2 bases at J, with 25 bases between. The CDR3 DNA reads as TGTGCCAGCAGATACGACGGTGGGAAACAATATAAGAACTATGGCTACACCTTC. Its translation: CASRYDGGKQYKNYGYTF.

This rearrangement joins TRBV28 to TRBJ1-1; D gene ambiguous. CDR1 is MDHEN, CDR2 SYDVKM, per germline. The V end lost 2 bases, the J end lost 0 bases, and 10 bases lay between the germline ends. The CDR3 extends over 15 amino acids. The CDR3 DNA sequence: TGTGCCAGCAGTTTACGGTCAGTCATGAACACTGAAGCTTTCTTT. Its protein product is CASSLRSVMNTEAFF. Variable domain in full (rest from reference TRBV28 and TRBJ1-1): DVKVTQSSRYLVKRTGEKVFLECVQDMDHENMFWYRQDPGLGLRLIYFSYDVKMKEKGDIPEGYSVSREKKERFSLILESASTNQTSMYLCASSLRSVMNTEAFFGQGTRLTVV.

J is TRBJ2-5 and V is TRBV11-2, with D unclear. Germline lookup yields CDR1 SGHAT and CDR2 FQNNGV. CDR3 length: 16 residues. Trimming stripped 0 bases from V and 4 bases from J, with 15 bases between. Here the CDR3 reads CASSLDRVANRETQYF. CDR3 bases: TGTGCCAGCAGCTTAGATCGAGTGGCAAACAGAGAGACCCAGTACTTC. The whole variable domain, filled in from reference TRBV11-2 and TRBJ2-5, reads EAGVAQSPRYKIIEKRQSVAFWCNPISGHATLYWYQQILGQGPKLLIQFQNNGVVDDSQLPKDRFSAERLKGVDSTLKIQPAKLEDSAVYLCASSLDRVANRETQYFGPGTRLLVL.

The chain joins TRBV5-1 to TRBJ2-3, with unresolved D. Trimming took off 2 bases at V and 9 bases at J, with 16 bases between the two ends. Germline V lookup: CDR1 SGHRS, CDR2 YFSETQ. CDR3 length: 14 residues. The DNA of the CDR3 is TGCGCCAGCAGCTTACCGGACCCGAGAGACACGCAGTATTTT. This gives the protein CASSLPDPRDTQYF. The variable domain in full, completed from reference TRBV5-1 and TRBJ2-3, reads KAGVTQTPRYLIKTRGQQVTLSCSPISGHRSVSWYQQTPGQGLQFLFEYFSETQRNKGNFPGRFSGRQFSNSRSEMNVSTLELGDSALYLCASSLPDPRDTQYFGPGTRLTVL.

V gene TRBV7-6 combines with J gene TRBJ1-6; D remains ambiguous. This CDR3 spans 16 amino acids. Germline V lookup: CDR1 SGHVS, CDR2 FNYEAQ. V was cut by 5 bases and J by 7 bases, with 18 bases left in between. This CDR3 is CASSPYKGLGNSPLHF. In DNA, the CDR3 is TGTGCCAGCAGCCCCTACAAGGGTCTGGGGAATTCACCCCTCCACTTT.

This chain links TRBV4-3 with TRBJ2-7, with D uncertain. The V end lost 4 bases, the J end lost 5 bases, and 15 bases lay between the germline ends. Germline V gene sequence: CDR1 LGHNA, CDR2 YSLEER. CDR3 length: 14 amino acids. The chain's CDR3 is CASSPTHFRDEQYF. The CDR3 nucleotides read TGCGCCAGCAGCCCTACCCACTTCCGGGACGAGCAGTACTTC.

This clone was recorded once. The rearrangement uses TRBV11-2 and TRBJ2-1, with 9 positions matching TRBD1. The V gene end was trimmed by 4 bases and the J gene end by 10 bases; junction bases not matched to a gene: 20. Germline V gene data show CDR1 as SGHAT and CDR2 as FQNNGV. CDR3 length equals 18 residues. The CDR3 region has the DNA TGTGCCAGCAGCTCATATTATGCAGGGAGGGGACAGGGAGGCGAGCAGTTCTTC. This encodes CASSSYYAGRGQGGEQFF.

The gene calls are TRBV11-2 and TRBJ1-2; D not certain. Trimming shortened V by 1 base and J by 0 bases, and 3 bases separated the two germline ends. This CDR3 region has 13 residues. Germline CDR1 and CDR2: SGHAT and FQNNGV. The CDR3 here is CASSLGSNYGYTF. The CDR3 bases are TGTGCCAGCAGCTTAGGTTCTAACTATGGCTACACCTTC. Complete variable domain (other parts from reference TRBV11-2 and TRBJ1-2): EAGVAQSPRYKIIEKRQSVAFWCNPISGHATLYWYQQILGQGPKLLIQFQNNGVVDDSQLPKDRFSAERLKGVDSTLKIQPAKLEDSAVYLCASSLGSNYGYTFGSGTRLTVV.

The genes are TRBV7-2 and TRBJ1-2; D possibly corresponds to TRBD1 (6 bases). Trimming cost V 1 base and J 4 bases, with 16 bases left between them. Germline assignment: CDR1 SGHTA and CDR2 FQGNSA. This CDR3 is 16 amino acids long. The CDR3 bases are TGTGCCAGCAGCTTAGGGAGTTTGGCAGGGGTCTATGGCTACACCTTC. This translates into CASSLGSLAGVYGYTF.

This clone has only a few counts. The CDR3 DNA reads as TGTGCCAGCAGTTACGGGGGGAGAGGCCACGAGCAGTACTTC. Its protein product is CASSYGGRGHEQYF. The genes are TRBV6-2 or TRBV6-3 and TRBJ2-7, with a possible D match to TRBD2 (6 bases). The CDR3 sequence is 14 residues long. Deletions cut 2 bases from V and 5 bases from J, with 13 bases between. Germline CDR1 is MNHEY and CDR2 is SVGEGT.

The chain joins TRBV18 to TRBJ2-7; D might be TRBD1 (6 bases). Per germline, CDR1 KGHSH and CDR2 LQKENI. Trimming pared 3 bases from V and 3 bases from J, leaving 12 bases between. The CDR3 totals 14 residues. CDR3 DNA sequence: TGTGCCAGCTCACCTTCAGCGGACAGCTACGAGCAGTACTTC. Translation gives CASSPSADSYEQYF. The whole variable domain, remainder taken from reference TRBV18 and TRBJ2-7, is NAGVMQNPRHLVRRRGQEARLRCSPMKGHSHVYWYRQLPEEGLKFMVYLQKENIIDESGMPKERFSAEFPKEGPSILRIQQVVRGDSAAYFCASSPSADSYEQYFGPGTRLTVT.

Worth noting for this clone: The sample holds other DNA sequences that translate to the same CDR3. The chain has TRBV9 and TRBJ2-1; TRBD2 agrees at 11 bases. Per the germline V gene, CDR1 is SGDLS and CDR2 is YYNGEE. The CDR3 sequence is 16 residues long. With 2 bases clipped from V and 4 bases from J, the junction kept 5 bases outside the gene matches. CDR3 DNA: TGTGCCAGCAGCGTTATAGCGGGAGGGCCATACAATGAGCAGTTCTTC. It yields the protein CASSVIAGGPYNEQFF.

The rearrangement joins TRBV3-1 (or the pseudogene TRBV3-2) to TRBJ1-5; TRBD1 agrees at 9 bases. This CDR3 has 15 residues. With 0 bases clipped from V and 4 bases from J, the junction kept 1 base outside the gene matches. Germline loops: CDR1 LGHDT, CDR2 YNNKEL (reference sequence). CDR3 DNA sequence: TGTGCCAGCAGCCAAGAACAGGGGGCGAATCAGCCCCAGCATTTT. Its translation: CASSQEQGANQPQHF.

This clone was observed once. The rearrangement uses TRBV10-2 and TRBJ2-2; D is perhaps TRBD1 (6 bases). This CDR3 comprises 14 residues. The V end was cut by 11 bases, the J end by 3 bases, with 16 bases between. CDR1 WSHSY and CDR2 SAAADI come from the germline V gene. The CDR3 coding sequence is TGCGCCGACTCTACAGGGTTGGACACCGGGGAGCTGTTTTTT. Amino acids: CADSTGLDTGELFF.

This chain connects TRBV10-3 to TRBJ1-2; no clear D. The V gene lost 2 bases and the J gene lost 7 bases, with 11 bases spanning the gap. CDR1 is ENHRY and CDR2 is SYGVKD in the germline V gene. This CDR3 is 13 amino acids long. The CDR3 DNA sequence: TGTGCCATCAGTGAGAGTAGGCCCTCTGGCTACACCTTC. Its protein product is CAISESRPSGYTF.

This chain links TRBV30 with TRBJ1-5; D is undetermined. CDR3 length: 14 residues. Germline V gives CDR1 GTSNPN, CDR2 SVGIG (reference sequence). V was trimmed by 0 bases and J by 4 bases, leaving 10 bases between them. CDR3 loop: CAWSVLYSNQPQHF. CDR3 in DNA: TGTGCCTGGAGTGTCCTTTACTCAAATCAGCCCCAGCATTTT. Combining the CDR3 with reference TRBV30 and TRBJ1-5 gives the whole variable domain SQTIHQWPATLVQPVGSPLSLECTVEGTSNPNLYWYRQAAGRGLQLLFYSVGIGQISSEVPQNLSASRPQDRQFILSSKKLLLSDSGFYLCAWSVLYSNQPQHFGDGTRLSIL.

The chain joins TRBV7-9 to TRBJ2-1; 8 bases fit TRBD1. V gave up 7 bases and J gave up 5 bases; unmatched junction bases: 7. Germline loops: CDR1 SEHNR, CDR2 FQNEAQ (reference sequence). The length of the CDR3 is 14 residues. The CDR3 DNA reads TGTGCCAGCATCTGGACAGGGTCCCACAATGAGCAGTTCTTC. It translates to CASIWTGSHNEQFF.